This T cell receptor (beta chain) appears in the sequencing data of a study of blood T cell repertoires in COVID-19. Overall study: Sites across the United States, Italy and Spain contributed samples from acute and convalescent COVID-19. PBMCs, B-cell-depleted T cells, or T cells were the source of the cDNA or gDNA that made up the material.

As originally analysed: Reference gene primer amplification gave estimated nucleated cell counts. Profiling relied on immunoSEQ multiplex PCR, and the TCRdb table lists in-frame clones only, not all of them. D and trimming come from the DNA, and the V and J calls and clone size come from that table. Of some 200,000 clones detected, about 80% appear once; the ten largest clones hold less than 2.5%. Germline values: CDR1 LGHNA, CDR2 YSLEER. The CDR3 runs to 14 residues. V lost 0 bases and J lost 6, with 8 bases in between. The chain joins TRBV4-3 to TRBJ2-2; no clear D. The specimen sequenced was peripheral blood. The sequence was obtained from an older woman with acute or convalescent COVID-19. CDR3 in amino acids: CASSQDLRPGELFF. The CDR3 DNA is TGCGCCAGCAGCCAAGATCTTCGTCCCGGGGAGCTGTTTTTT.